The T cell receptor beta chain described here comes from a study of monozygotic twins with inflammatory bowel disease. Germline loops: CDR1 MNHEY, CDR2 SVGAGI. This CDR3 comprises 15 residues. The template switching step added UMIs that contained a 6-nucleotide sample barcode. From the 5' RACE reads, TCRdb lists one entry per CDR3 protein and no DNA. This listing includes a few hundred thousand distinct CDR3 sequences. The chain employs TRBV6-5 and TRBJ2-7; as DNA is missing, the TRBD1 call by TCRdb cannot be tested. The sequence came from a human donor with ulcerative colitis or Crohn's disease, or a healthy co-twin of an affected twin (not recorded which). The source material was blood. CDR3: CASSYIGGPSYELYF.